This paragraph reports one T cell receptor beta chain. Its antigen is not known. Measured with immunoSEQ multiplex PCR; TCRdb has only the in-frame clones, and not every one. The sample yields more than 90,000 clones, around 94% seen once. The entry originates in a study of Tregs in tolerant kidney transplant recipients. General study points: Expanding Tregs on activated donor B cells appeared to best identify donor-specific TCRbeta clones. Validation in larger populations is needed because few patients were studied.

Germline CDR1 is MNHNY and CDR2 is SVGAGI (reference sequence). The CDR3 contains 14 residues. V dropped 0 bases and J dropped 5 bases, with 7 bases sitting between them. CD4+CD25+CD127- Tregs, CD4+CD25- non-Tregs, CD4 and CD8 cells were sorted. This TCR derives from a human donor in good health. The chain uses TRBV6-6 and TRBJ2-2; no clear D. Sequencing was done on a sample of CD4+ T cells from blood. The CDR3 protein is CASSYSLSTGELFF. CDR3 bases: TGTGCCAGCAGTTACTCGCTCAGTACCGGGGAGCTGTTTTTT.